This T cell receptor beta chain was captured in a study of T cells after yellow fever vaccination. Findings and caveats of the study: Most primary-vaccination clones reappeared after the booster (about 95% CD4, approximately 88% CD8).

Trimming shortened V by 0 bases and J by 0 bases, and 11 bases separated the two germline ends. CDR1 is KGHSH, CDR2 LQKENI, per germline. The CDR3 consists of 16 residues. A single record per CDR3 protein comes from TCRdb applying MiXCR to the 5' RACE reads. The table shows about 320,000 distinct CDR3 sequences, with 4% to 5.5% occurring only once. In its sample, this clonotype was seen many times. Its cognate antigen is unknown. This clonotype originated in a man aged 18 to 35 who received the YFV17D yellow fever vaccine. The input for sequencing was PBMCs, taken 15 days after the yellow fever booster vaccination. The genes are TRBV18 and TRBJ1-2; no definite D call. The CDR3 sequence is CASSPPGSSANYGYTF. CDR3 DNA sequence: TGTGCCAGCTCACCACCGGGGTCTAGCGCTAACTATGGCTACACCTTC. Filled out from reference TRBV18 and TRBJ1-2, the complete variable domain reads NAGVMQNPRHLVRRRGQEARLRCSPMKGHSHVYWYRQLPEEGLKFMVYLQKENIIDESGMPKERFSAEFPKEGPSILRIQQVVRGDSAAYFCASSPPGSSANYGYTFGSGTRLTVV.